The entry below describes one TCR beta chain. The antigen is undetermined. The data were taken from a study of identical twins. Findings and caveats of the study: The more abundant beta clonotypes in cord blood had fewer insertions, and memory repertoires did not show this.

TCRdb re-called the 5' RACE reads through MiXCR, storing one row per CDR3 protein. This table holds some 590,000 distinct CDR3 sequences, around a tenth found once. V was clipped by 7 bases and J by 5 bases, with 17 bases between them. The CDR3 covers 13 residues. Germline lookup yields CDR1 SQVTM and CDR2 ANQGSEA. These data were likewise used in another study, on yellow fever vaccine responses in identical twins.

The clonotype originates from a woman between 18 and 30 years old in good health. The sequenced sample consisted of PBMCs. The chain carries TRBV29-1 and TRBJ1-1, with D possibly being TRBD1 (5 bases). CDR3 residues: CSARGHLGTEAFF. The CDR3 nucleotides are TGCAGCGCCCGAGGACACCTGGGAACTGAAGCTTTCTTT.